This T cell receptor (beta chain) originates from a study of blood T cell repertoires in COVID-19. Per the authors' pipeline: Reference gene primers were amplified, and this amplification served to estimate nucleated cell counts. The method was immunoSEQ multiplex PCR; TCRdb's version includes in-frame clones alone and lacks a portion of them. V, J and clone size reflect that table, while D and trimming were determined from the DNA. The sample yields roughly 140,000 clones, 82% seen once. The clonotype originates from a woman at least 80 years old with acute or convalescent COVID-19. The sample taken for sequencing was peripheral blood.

CDR3: CASSTIARDRGSYEQYF. In DNA, the CDR3 is TGTGCCAGCAGTACCATCGCGCGGGACAGAGGATCCTACGAGCAGTACTTC. The chain employs TRBV27 and TRBJ2-7; TRBD1 is a possible D gene (7 bases). The CDR3 covers 17 residues. The germline V gene has CDR1 MNHEY and CDR2 SMNVEV (reference sequence). Deletions cut 5 bases from V and 1 base from J, with 21 bases between.